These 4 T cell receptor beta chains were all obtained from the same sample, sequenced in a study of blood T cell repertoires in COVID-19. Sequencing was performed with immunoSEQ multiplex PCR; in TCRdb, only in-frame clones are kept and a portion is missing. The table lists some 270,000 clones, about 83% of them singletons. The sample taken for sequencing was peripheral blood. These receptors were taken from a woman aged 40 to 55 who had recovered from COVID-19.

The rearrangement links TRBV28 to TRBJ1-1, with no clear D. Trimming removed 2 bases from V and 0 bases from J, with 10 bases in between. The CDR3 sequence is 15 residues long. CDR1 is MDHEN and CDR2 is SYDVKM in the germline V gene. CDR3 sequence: CASSLEGRLNTEAFF. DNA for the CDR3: TGTGCCAGCAGTTTAGAGGGCAGGCTGAACACTGAAGCTTTCTTT.

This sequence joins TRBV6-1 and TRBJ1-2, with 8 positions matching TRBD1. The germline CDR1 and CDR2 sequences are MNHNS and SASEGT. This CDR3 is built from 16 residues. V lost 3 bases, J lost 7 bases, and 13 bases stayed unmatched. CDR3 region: CASSEGDRGMYSGYTF. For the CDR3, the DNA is TGTGCCAGCAGTGAGGGTGACAGGGGCATGTACTCTGGCTACACCTTC.

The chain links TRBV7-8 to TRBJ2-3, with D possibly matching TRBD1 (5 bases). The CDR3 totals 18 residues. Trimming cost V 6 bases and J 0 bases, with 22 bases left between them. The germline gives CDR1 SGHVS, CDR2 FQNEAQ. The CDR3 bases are TGTGCCAGCAGGTTTCAGGGAACCTTCATTCCTAGCACAGATACGCAGTATTTT. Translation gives CASRFQGTFIPSTDTQYF.

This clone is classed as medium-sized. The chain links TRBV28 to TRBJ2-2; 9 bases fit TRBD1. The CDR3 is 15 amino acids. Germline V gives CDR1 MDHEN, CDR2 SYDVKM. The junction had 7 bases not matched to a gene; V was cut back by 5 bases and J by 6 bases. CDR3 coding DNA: TGTGCCAGCAGTCTGGGACAGGGAGAGGCCGGGGAGCTGTTTTTT. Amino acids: CASSLGQGEAGELFF.